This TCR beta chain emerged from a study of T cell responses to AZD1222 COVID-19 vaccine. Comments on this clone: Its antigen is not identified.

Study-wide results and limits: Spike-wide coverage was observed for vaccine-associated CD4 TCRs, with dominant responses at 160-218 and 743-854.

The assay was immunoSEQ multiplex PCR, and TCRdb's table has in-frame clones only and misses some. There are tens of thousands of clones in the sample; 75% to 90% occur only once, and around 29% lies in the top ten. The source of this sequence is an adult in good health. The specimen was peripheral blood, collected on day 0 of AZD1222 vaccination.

For the CDR3, the DNA is TGTGCCAGTAGTTTGGGACAGGGTCTACTTAAAGCGGGCTACACCTTC. This codes for CASSLGQGLLKAGYTF. The chain carries TRBV19 and TRBJ1-2; 9 bases are a match to TRBD1. This CDR3 is built from 16 residues. After removal of 5 bases from V and 8 bases from J, the junction contained 15 bases not matched to a gene. CDR1 is LNHDA, CDR2 SQIVND, per germline (reference sequence). Combining the CDR3 with reference TRBV19 and TRBJ1-2 gives the whole variable domain DGGITQSPKYLFRKEGQNVTLSCEQNLNHDAMYWYRQDPGQGLRLIYYSQIVNDFQKGDIAEGYSVSREKKESFPLTVTSAQKNPTAFYLCASSLGQGLLKAGYTFGSGTRLTVV.